This T cell receptor (beta chain) was documented in a study of cytomegalovirus exposure and HLA in healthy donors. Germline loops: CDR1 KGHSH, CDR2 LQKENI. The CDR3 has 12 residues. Trimming shortened V by 0 bases and J by 8 bases, and 4 bases separated the two germline ends. Regarding donors, all were healthy bone marrow donors. PCR used 60 Vbeta primers and 13 Jbeta primers. Sequencing was performed with immunoSEQ multiplex PCR; in TCRdb, only in-frame clones are kept and a portion is missing. The sample consists of 100,000 to 150,000 clones, around 80% of them appearing once. In the case of this clone: Its antigen is undetermined.

Notes on the study in general: Cytomegalovirus-associated status was assigned to about 150 TCR beta chains. Association of a missense DCLRE1C variant with TCR beta V- and J-gene trimming was reported in a later analysis.

The gene calls are TRBV18 and TRBJ1-4; D gene unclear. Sequencing input: PBMCs. The clonotype was recovered from a young woman in good health and CMV-seronegative. The CDR3 protein is CASSPPQEKLFF. CDR3 nucleotides: TGTGCCAGCTCACCACCCCAGGAAAAACTGTTTTTT.